The rows below give T cell receptor beta chains drawn from one sample of a study of OX40 agonist ivuxolimab in advanced cancers. Produced via immunoSEQ multiplex PCR; TCRdb's table is partial and in-frame only. The repertoire holds about 65,000 clones, with approximately 78% as singletons. Sequencing was performed on CD4+ or CD8+ T cells sorted from blood, taken in a trial of the OX40 agonist ivuxolimab. The receptors originated from an adult with an advanced solid tumor such as melanoma, head and neck, liver or kidney cancer. Each CDR3 is given with its conserved first and last residue. Size values are once, few and many counts, or a class for expanded clones, and some rows have none.

length,V,size,CDR3
15,TRBV11-2,.,CASSSIGGYTGELFF
15,TRBV5-1,.,CASSLAGAGNTEAFF
14,TRBV11-3,.,CASSLMLPPDTQYF
15,TRBV29-1,.,CSVEGDRGSSGGYTF
14,TRBV5-4,.,CASSSGTEDYGYTF
14,TRBV7-3,few,CASSPLPNTGELFF
14,TRBV6-5,.,CASSRDSTNYEQYF
15,TRBV9,.,CASSVDQNSYNEQFF
16,TRBV5-4,.,CASSKSAGSSYNEQFF
15,TRBV4-2,.,CASSQDAGLSETQYF
14,TRBV5-5,.,CASSTGTNPYEQYF
14,TRBV10-3,.,CATRLAGEGREQYF
13,TRBV7-9,.,CASSQDVQETQYF
15,TRBV5-1,.,CASSLEVGGAYGYTF
13,TRBV18,once,CASSEGITTEQFF
17,TRBV12-1,.,CASSFGTSGDLYVEQYF
14,TRBV5-1,once,CASRDTGVQETQYF
16,TRBV9,.,CASSVDMLAGADTQYF
15,TRBV4-3,.,CASSQWTTGRGTQYF
15,TRBV14,.,CASSHWTGANTEAFF
13,TRBV6-6,.,CASSYSREVGYTF
13,TRBV30,.,CAWSVDISGGYTF
16,TRBV4-1,.,CASSHVGQGASDGYTF
16,TRBV18,.,CASSLQGGVTLVEQYF
15,TRBV7-2,.,CASSLTVRTNEKLFF
15,TRBV5-4,.,CASSRAGVGTDTQYF
16,TRBV2,few,CASHRGPFSGANVLTF
12,TRBV11-2,.,CASSSSGQPQHF
15,TRBV7-9,.,CASSPRDSFGYGYTF
14,TRBV29-1,.,CSVVRDYQYNEQFF
15,TRBV7-2,.,CASSLGVGVYNEQFF
15,TRBV29-1,.,CSVGGTGGGTDTQYF
14,TRBV6-5,.,CASSYSSSGNTIYF
13,TRBV7-2,.,CASSPRGRETQYF
18,TRBV7-2,.,CAGSLVATSGGSYNEQFF
13,TRBV30,.,CAWSVAGYSPLHF
16,TRBV4-1,.,CASSHPGPFNTDTQYF
14,TRBV7-2,.,CASSLSVATNEQYF
14,TRBV2,.,CASSGDGAGSPLHF
15,TRBV5-1,.,CASSLYPGMDTEAFF
14,TRBV2,few,CASSDWGDNQPQHF
13,TRBV18,.,CASSPRPGGGYTF
14,TRBV19,.,CASTRGGAGNTIYF
11,TRBV30,.,CAWMGDGKLFF
17,TRBV7-9,.,CASSLAEAGRINEKLFF
11,TRBV20-1,.,CSAILSDTQYF
14,TRBV9,.,CASSVSSGRYEQYF
14,TRBV9,once,CASSLRTANYGYTF
13,TRBV7-2,.,CASSLGAGVGYTF
15,TRBV29-1,.,CSARRGKANTGELFF
13,TRBV7-2,.,CASSLARGETQYF
13,TRBV11-3,.,CASSSRAGQPQHF
15,TRBV6-1,.,CASRLQGDSYNEQFF